The 18 T cell receptor beta chains given below trace back to one sample, sequenced in a study of cytomegalovirus exposure and HLA in healthy donors (TCRdb year 2017). Receptor libraries were prepared by the immunoSEQ multiplex PCR assay. TCRdb limited this immuneACCESS table to in-frame rearrangements with V and J called. A share of clones is missing; checked studies link under half to unresolved V genes, and the rest is unexplained. The sample table records about 64,000 clones; roughly 91% of these occur just once. In total, the top ten clones hold approximately 1.7% of the sample. The sequenced sample consisted of PBMCs. The receptors here all came from a young woman in good health and CMV-seronegative.

The rearrangement links TRBV2 to TRBJ1-2; TRBD1 might be the D (6 bases). The CDR3 has 14 residues. Germline values: CDR1 SNHLY, CDR2 FYNNEI. Trimming removed 4 bases from V and 4 bases from J, with 13 bases in between. CDR3 amino acids: CASSAGTNFYGYTF. CDR3 coding DNA: TGTGCCAGCAGTGCTGGGACAAATTTCTATGGCTACACCTTC.

The rearrangement joins TRBV19 to TRBJ1-5, with TRBD1 as a possible D gene (5 bases). V lost 3 bases and J lost 6, with 15 bases in between. There are 15 residues in the CDR3. Germline assignment: CDR1 LNHDA and CDR2 SQIVND (reference sequence). The CDR3 nucleotides are TGTGCCAGTAGTATCCTGCAGGGTTTGGGTCAGCCCCAGCATTTT. Residues: CASSILQGLGQPQHF.

CDR3 loop: CASSLFQNTEAFF. CDR3 in DNA: TGCGCCAGCAGCTTGTTCCAGAACACTGAAGCTTTCTTT. This rearrangement joins TRBV5-1 to TRBJ1-1; no definite D call. This CDR3 spans 13 amino acids. V lost 1 base and J 1 base, leaving 5 bases between the germline ends. Germline-derived CDR1 and CDR2 are SGHRS and YFSETQ.

The V call is TRBV15, the J call TRBJ2-5; D is unresolved. Germline-derived CDR1 and CDR2 are LNHNV and YYDKDF (reference sequence). This CDR3 is 14 amino acids long. Deletions cut 1 base from V and 0 bases from J, with 6 bases between. The CDR3 DNA reads TGTGCCACCAGCAGAGCAGTCAACCAAGAGACCCAGTACTTC. This sequence encodes CATSRAVNQETQYF.

The V call is TRBV13, the J call TRBJ2-7; 12 nucleotides line up with TRBD1. Per germline, CDR1 PRHDT and CDR2 FYEKMQ (reference sequence). This CDR3 has 14 amino acids. Trimming removed 5 bases from V and 6 bases from J; junction bases left unmatched: 5. The CDR3: CASSPGTGGSEQYF. The CDR3, as DNA: TGTGCCAGCAGCCCCGGGACAGGGGGCAGCGAGCAGTACTTC.

This clone has only one observation. The gene calls are TRBV19 and TRBJ2-7; 10 nucleotides match TRBD2. The CDR3 has 15 residues. Germline V gives CDR1 LNHDA, CDR2 SQIVND (reference sequence). J gave up 3 bases and V 2 bases, and 4 bases lay outside the gene matches. CDR3 sequence (DNA): TGTGCCAGTAGTATAACGGCTAGCGGGGGCTACGAGCAGTACTTC. Translation gives CASSITASGGYEQYF.

The chain links TRBV25-1 to TRBJ1-2, with 10 bases identical to TRBD1. The CDR3 covers 14 residues. Germline values: CDR1 MGHDK, CDR2 SYGVNS. The V segment lost 5 bases and the J segment 8 bases; nucleotides outside the gene matches: 8. The CDR3 loop is CASSTLTGGGGYTF. The DNA for the CDR3 is TGTGCCAGCAGTACCTTGACAGGGGGCGGAGGCTACACCTTC.

The J gene is TRBJ1-4, the V gene TRBV19; the D is unclear. CDR1 is LNHDA and CDR2 is SQIVND in the germline V gene (reference sequence). This CDR3 has 15 residues. V gave up 4 bases and J gave up 0 bases, with 9 bases separating them. CDR3 protein: CASSRSAATNEKLFF. The DNA for the CDR3 is TGTGCCAGTAGTAGGAGTGCTGCAACTAATGAAAAACTGTTTTTT.

The rearrangement links TRBV6-1 to TRBJ2-2; TRBD2 is a possible D gene (5 bases). Germline V gene sequence: CDR1 MNHNS, CDR2 SASEGT. The CDR3 has 14 amino acids. V lost 6 bases, J lost 3 bases, and 11 bases lay in between. The CDR3 here is CASSPLRDTGELFF. As DNA, the CDR3 is TGTGCCAGCAGCCCGCTGAGGGACACCGGGGAGCTGTTTTTT.

This chain connects TRBV7-9 to TRBJ1-2; 7 bases fit TRBD1. V gave up 5 bases and J gave up 6 bases; unmatched junction bases: 6. Germline CDR1 SEHNR, CDR2 FQNEAQ (reference sequence). This CDR3 contains 13 residues. DNA of the CDR3: TGTGCCAGCAGCCCGACAGGGTTGGATGGCTACACCTTC. Encoded protein: CASSPTGLDGYTF.

The rearrangement uses TRBV30 and TRBJ1-1; no clear D. The CDR3 is made up of 13 amino acids. Per germline, CDR1 GTSNPN and CDR2 SVGIG (reference sequence). Trimming took 0 bases from V and 4 from J, leaving 9 bases between them. The CDR3, as DNA: TGTGCCTGGAGTGTCGGGGTTGGCACTGAAGCTTTCTTT. Encoded protein: CAWSVGVGTEAFF.

The gene calls are TRBV5-1 and TRBJ2-5; weak D call: TRBD2 (6 bases). Germline-derived CDR1 and CDR2 are SGHRS and YFSETQ. The CDR3 has 16 amino acids. Trimming removed 0 bases at V and 2 bases at J, with 14 bases between. The DNA of the CDR3 is TGCGCCAGCAGCTTGGGGCGGGGAAGGTCACAAGAGACCCAGTACTTC. It translates to CASSLGRGRSQETQYF. The whole variable domain, filled in from reference TRBV5-1 and TRBJ2-5, reads KAGVTQTPRYLIKTRGQQVTLSCSPISGHRSVSWYQQTPGQGLQFLFEYFSETQRNKGNFPGRFSGRQFSNSRSEMNVSTLELGDSALYLCASSLGRGRSQETQYFGPGTRLLVL.

The chain joins TRBV7-6 to TRBJ2-1; 9 nucleotides match TRBD2. Germline CDR1 is SGHVS and CDR2 is FNYEAQ. CDR3 length: 16 residues. V was pared by 1 base and J by 8 bases, with 9 bases of the junction left unmatched. This chain's CDR3 is CASSLGGGRALDEQFF. DNA for the CDR3: TGTGCCAGCAGCTTAGGCGGCGGGAGGGCCTTGGATGAGCAGTTCTTC. Using reference TRBV7-6 and TRBJ2-1 for the parts outside the CDR3, the full variable domain is GAGVSQSPRYKVTKRGQDVALRCDPISGHVSLYWYRQALGQGPEFLTYFNYEAQQDKSGLPNDRFSAERPEGSISTLTIQRTEQRDSAMYRCASSLGGGRALDEQFFGPGTRLTVL.

V and J are TRBV9 and TRBJ2-1; no definite D call. The V gene lost 0 bases and the J gene lost 4 bases, with 8 bases spanning the gap. Germline V gene lookup returns CDR1 SGDLS and CDR2 YYNGEE. CDR3 length: 14 amino acids. In nucleotides, the CDR3 is TGTGCCAGCAGCGTAGCAGCGCAGTACAATGAGCAGTTCTTC. The encoded protein is CASSVAAQYNEQFF.

The chain joins TRBV5-1 to TRBJ2-7, with D tentatively TRBD1 (5 bases). Germline-derived CDR1 and CDR2 are SGHRS and YFSETQ. This CDR3 comprises 14 residues. Between the trimmed V and J ends, which lost 1 base and 2 bases, there was a span of 10 bases. The CDR3: CASSLSAGPYEQYF. CDR3 bases: TGCGCCAGCAGCTTGAGTGCAGGGCCCTACGAGCAGTACTTC.

The chain joins TRBV12-2 to TRBJ1-5; TRBD1 reflects the table's D call only, with no check against the DNA. TRBV12-2 is a pseudogene segment. CDR3 length: 16 residues. The DNA for the CDR3 is TGTGCAAGTCGCTTTAGCCCGGGACAGCCGAATCAGCCCCAGCATTTT. Its protein product is CASRFSPGQPNQPQHF.

This chain joins TRBV7-9 and TRBJ2-3; 7 nucleotides match TRBD1. J gave up 6 bases and V 5 bases, and 14 bases lay outside the gene matches. The CDR3 is made up of 16 amino acids. Germline values: CDR1 SEHNR, CDR2 FQNEAQ (reference sequence). The CDR3 loop reads CASSTNRGPSPDTQYF. The CDR3 nucleotides read TGTGCCAGCAGCACCAACAGGGGCCCCAGCCCCGATACGCAGTATTTT.

There are a few counts of this clone. The chain uses TRBV5-1 and TRBJ2-7; TRBD1 matches at 10 bases. Trimming cost V 0 bases and J 7 bases; bases outside gene matches: 4. This CDR3 spans 14 amino acids. CDR1 SGHRS and CDR2 YFSETQ come from the germline V gene. The CDR3 nucleotides read TGCGCCAGCAGCTTGGGACAGGGGGCAAGAGAGCAGTACTTC. The encoded protein is CASSLGQGAREQYF.